This T cell receptor beta chain was profiled in a study of identical twins. Germline trimming cut 5 bases from V and 7 bases from J; bases unmatched to any gene: 10. This CDR3 has 17 amino acids. This clonotype was seen a few times. A single record per CDR3 protein comes from TCRdb applying MiXCR to the 5' RACE reads. In the table there are 1.5 million to 2 million distinct CDR3 sequences, about 30% of which are singletons. Sequenced input: cord blood. The sequence came from a newborn girl in good health. J is TRBJ2-1 and V is TRBV12-3 or TRBV12-4; 14 bases map to TRBD2. The CDR3 DNA is TGTGCCAGCAGTGTATCCGGGACTAGCGGGGGTAGGAATGAGCAGTTCTTC. Protein sequence: CASSVSGTSGGRNEQFF.